The 2 T cell receptor beta chains below were found in one sample sequenced in a study of vaccination effects on CD4 cells after COVID-19. Clones were read by immunoSEQ multiplex PCR, and TCRdb kept only the in-frame ones, dropping some. The data hold over 20,000 clones, with approximately 74% observed a single time. Viral peptide pools were used in the ViraFEST assay to expand antigen-specific CD4+ T cells, and sequencing came afterward. Culture lasted 10 days before CD4+ T cell isolation. The study found no prior SARS-CoV-2 infection in the vaccine recipients, who tested negative for nucleocapsid antibodies. Antigen specificity for these receptors is unknown. The specimen comprised CD4+ T cells from PBMCs cultured with SARS-CoV-2 spike peptides, sampled before COVID-19 vaccination. The receptors were gathered from a human donor who received a COVID-19 vaccine.

V gene TRBV21-1 combines with J gene TRBJ2-3; the table calls TRBD2, which could not be checked here. TRBV21-1 is a pseudogene segment. This CDR3 comprises 18 residues. The CDR3 region is CASSKDPSGISSTDTQYF. The CDR3 DNA reads as TGTGCCAGCAGCAAAGATCCTAGCGGGATATCTAGCACAGATACGCAGTATTTT.

The chain links TRBV27 to TRBJ1-5, with TRBD1 matching over 9 bases. Germline CDR1 is MNHEY and CDR2 is SMNVEV (reference sequence). V dropped 8 bases and J dropped 4; count of bases not matched to a gene: 15. CDR3 length: 17 amino acids. CDR3 loop: CASGRIGDRVRNQPQHF. The CDR3 DNA is TGTGCCAGCGGAAGGATAGGGGACAGGGTCCGGAATCAGCCCCAGCATTTT.